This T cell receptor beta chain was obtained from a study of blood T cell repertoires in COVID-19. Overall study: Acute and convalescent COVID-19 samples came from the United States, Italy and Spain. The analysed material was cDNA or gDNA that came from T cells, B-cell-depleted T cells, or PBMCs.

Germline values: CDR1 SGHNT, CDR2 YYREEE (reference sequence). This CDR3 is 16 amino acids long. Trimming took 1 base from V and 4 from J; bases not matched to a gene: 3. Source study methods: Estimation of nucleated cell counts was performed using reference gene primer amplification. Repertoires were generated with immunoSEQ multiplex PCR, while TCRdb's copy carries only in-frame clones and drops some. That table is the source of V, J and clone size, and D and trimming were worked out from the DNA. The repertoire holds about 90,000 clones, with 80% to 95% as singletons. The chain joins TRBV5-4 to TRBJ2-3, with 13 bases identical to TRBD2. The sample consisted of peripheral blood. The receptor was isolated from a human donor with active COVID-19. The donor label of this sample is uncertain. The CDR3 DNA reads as TGTGCCAGCAGCTTGATGGGACTAGCGGGGTCAGATACGCAGTATTTT. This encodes CASSLMGLAGSDTQYF. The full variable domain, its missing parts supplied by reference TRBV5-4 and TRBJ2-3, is ETGVTQSPTHLIKTRGQQVTLRCSSQSGHNTVSWYQQALGQGPQFIFQYYREEENGRGNFPPRFSGLQFPNYSSELNVNALELDDSALYLCASSLMGLAGSDTQYFGPGTRLTVL.